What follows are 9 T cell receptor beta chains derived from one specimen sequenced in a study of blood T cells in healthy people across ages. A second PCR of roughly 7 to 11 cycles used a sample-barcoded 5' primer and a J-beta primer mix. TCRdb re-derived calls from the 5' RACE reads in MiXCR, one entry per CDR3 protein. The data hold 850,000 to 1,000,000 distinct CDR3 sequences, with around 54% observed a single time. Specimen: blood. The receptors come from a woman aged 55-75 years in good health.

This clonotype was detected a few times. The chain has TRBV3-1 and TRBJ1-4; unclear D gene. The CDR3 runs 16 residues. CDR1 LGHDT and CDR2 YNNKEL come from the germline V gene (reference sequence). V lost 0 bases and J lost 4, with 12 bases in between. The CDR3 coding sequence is TGTGCCAGCAGCCAAGATCTGACGACACGTAATGAAAAACTGTTTTTT. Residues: CASSQDLTTRNEKLFF.

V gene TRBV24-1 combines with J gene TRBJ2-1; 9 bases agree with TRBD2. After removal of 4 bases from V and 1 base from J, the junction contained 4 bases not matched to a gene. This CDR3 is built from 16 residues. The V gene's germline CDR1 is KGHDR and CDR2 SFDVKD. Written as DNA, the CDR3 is TGTGCCACCAGTGACACAAGCGGGAGGTCCTACAATGAGCAGTTCTTC. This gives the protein CATSDTSGRSYNEQFF.

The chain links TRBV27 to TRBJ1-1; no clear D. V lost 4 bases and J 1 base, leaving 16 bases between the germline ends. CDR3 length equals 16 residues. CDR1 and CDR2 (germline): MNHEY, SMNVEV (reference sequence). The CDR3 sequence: CASSSKEFHPNTEAFF. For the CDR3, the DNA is TGTGCCAGCAGTTCGAAGGAGTTTCATCCGAACACTGAAGCTTTCTTT.

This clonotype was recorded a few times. The CDR3 nucleotides read TGTGCCAGCAGCTTATATCCCCAAGACGAGGCTTCACTCAATCAGCCCCAGCATTTT. This sequence encodes CASSLYPQDEASLNQPQHF. This chain connects TRBV7-8 to TRBJ1-5, with D unresolved. The CDR3 sequence is 19 residues long. Looked up from germline, CDR1 is SGHVS and CDR2 is FQNEAQ. Trimming removed 2 bases at V and 3 bases at J, with 23 bases between.

The chain's CDR3 is CASSPRLAGVLGETQYF. CDR3 DNA: TGTGCCAGCAGCCCCCGACTAGCGGGAGTACTGGGGGAGACCCAGTACTTC. This chain connects TRBV7-9 to TRBJ2-5; 12 nucleotides line up with TRBD2. There are 17 residues in the CDR3. The germline V gene encodes CDR1 SEHNR and CDR2 FQNEAQ (reference sequence). The trim removed 5 bases at V and 5 bases at J, leaving 12 bases unmatched.

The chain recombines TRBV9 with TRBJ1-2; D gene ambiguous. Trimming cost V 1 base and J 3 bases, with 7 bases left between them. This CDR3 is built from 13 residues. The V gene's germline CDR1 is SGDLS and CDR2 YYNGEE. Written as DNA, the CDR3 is TGTGCCAGCAGCGTAATCGGTCACTATGGCTACACCTTC. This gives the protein CASSVIGHYGYTF. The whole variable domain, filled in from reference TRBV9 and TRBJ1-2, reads DSGVTQTPKHLITATGQRVTLRCSPRSGDLSVYWYQQSLDQGLQFLIQYYNGEERAKGNILERFSAQQFPDLHSELNLSSLELGDSALYFCASSVIGHYGYTFGSGTRLTVV.

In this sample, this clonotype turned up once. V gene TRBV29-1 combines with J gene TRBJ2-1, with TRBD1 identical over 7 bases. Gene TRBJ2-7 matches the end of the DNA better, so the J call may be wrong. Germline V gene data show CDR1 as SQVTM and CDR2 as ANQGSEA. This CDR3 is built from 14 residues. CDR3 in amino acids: CSGGQGQRFNEQYF. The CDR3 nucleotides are TGCAGCGGTGGCCAGGGACAGCGCTTCAATGAGCAGTACTTC.

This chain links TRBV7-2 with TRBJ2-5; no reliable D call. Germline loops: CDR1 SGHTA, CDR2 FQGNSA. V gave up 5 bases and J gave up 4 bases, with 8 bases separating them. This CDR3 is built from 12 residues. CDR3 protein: CASSPYRETQYF. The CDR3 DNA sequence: TGTGCCAGCAGCCCCTACCGAGAGACCCAGTACTTC.

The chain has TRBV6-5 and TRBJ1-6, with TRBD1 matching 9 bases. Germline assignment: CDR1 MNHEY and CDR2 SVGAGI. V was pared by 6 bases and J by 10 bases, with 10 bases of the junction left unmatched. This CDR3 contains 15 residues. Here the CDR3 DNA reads TGTGCCAGCAGCGACCTGGGACAGGGATTGTCACCCCTCCACTTT. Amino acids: CASSDLGQGLSPLHF.